This entry is about one TCR beta chain. Using immunoSEQ multiplex PCR, the repertoire was profiled, and TCRdb retains in-frame clones only, with some absent. This repertoire shows 65,000 to 95,000 clones, about 98% found once; its top ten account for approximately 0.15%. The record originates from a study of technical replicates of blood from a handful of donors. Germline-derived CDR1 and CDR2 are SGHKS and YYEKEE (reference sequence). Between the trimmed V and J ends, which lost 0 bases and 2 bases, there was a span of 12 bases. The CDR3 extends over 16 amino acids. The receptor was derived from a human donor in good health. The chain carries TRBV5-5 and TRBJ2-1, with a weak D call TRBD2 (5 bases). The sequencing sample was made of T cells isolated from PBMCs. The CDR3 loop reads CASSLEPGSPYNEQFF. The CDR3 DNA follows: TGTGCCAGCAGCTTGGAACCGGGATCCCCCTACAATGAGCAGTTCTTC.